The 30 T cell receptor beta chains reported below all come from one sample, sequenced in a study of radiation and T cells in renal cell carcinoma. Measured with immunoSEQ multiplex PCR; TCRdb has only the in-frame clones, and not every one. The sample lists roughly 130,000 clones; approximately 75% were seen once. The sample's time point: blood 2 weeks post-SBRT. Described treatment: 15 Gy SBRT to primary tumor, nephrectomy 4 weeks later. Here the sequenced sample was blood, taken from a patient whose treatment included radiotherapy and nephrectomy. The receptor set was obtained from a woman in her sixties or seventies with renal cell carcinoma.

V and J are TRBV28 and TRBJ2-3; 11 positions agree with TRBD2. There are 15 residues in the CDR3. Trimming removed 11 bases from V and 2 bases from J; junction bases left unmatched: 9. Germline V CDR1 and CDR2: MDHEN, SYDVKM. The CDR3 spells CALSSGGQYTDTQYF. The CDR3 nucleotides read TGTGCCTTATCTAGCGGGGGGCAATACACAGATACGCAGTATTTT.

This clone was found a few times. This rearrangement joins TRBV25-1 to TRBJ2-1; a possible D gene is TRBD2 (6 bases). CDR3 length: 15 residues. The germline gives CDR1 MGHDK, CDR2 SYGVNS. V dropped 4 bases and J dropped 7 bases, with 17 bases sitting between them. This CDR3 is CASSGTLGLGNEQFF. The CDR3 DNA sequence: TGTGCCAGCAGTGGCACCCTGGGACTGGGGAATGAGCAGTTCTTC.

The rearrangement joins TRBV6-1 to TRBJ2-5; the D is unclear. This CDR3 has 12 amino acids. V was pared by 5 bases and J by 5 bases, with 9 bases between. Germline lookup yields CDR1 MNHNS and CDR2 SASEGT. The CDR3 is CASSNYGETQYF. For the CDR3, the DNA is TGTGCCAGCAGTAATTACGGGGAGACCCAGTACTTC.

The V call is TRBV5-6, the J call TRBJ2-1; possible D gene TRBD1, 6 bases. V dropped 4 bases and J dropped 4 bases, with 9 bases sitting between them. CDR1 is SGHDT and CDR2 is YYEEEE in the germline V gene. This CDR3 is 13 amino acids long. Written as DNA, the CDR3 is TGTGCCAGCAGCCAGGGGCGTTACAATGAGCAGTTCTTC. It encodes CASSQGRYNEQFF.

V gene TRBV5-1 combines with J gene TRBJ2-5; 16 nucleotides match TRBD2. This CDR3 contains 15 residues. The V gene's germline CDR1 is SGHRS and CDR2 YFSETQ. After removal of 4 bases from V and 3 bases from J, the junction contained 0 bases not matched to a gene. CDR3 amino acids: CASSGTSGREETQYF. CDR3 nucleotide sequence: TGCGCCAGCAGCGGGACTAGCGGGAGGGAAGAGACCCAGTACTTC.

The CDR3 DNA is TGTGCCAGCAGTGATACCAGGGGGCTGTACACAGATACGCAGTATTTT. This gives the protein CASSDTRGLYTDTQYF. The V and J genes are TRBV6-1 and TRBJ2-3; 8 bases are shared with TRBD1. This CDR3 contains 16 residues. J was trimmed by 2 bases and V by 3 bases; bases with no gene match: 7. Germline CDR1 is MNHNS and CDR2 is SASEGT.

The CDR3: CASSGKSGGTEAFF. Here the CDR3 DNA reads TGTGCCAGCAGCGGGAAATCAGGGGGCACTGAAGCTTTCTTT. The chain carries TRBV7-2 and TRBJ1-1, with TRBD1 identical over 7 bases. V trimming: 5 bases; J trimming: 4 bases; junction bases outside the gene matches: 7. The CDR3 has 14 residues. Germline CDR1 reads SGHTA; CDR2 reads FQGNSA.

V and J are TRBV15 and TRBJ2-2; possibly TRBD2 for D (5 bases). CDR1 and CDR2 from the germline V gene are LNHNV and YYDKDF (reference sequence). The CDR3 length is 15 residues. The V end lost 0 bases, the J end lost 7 bases, and 12 bases lay between the germline ends. This CDR3 reads CATSRDLFRGGELFF. The CDR3 region has the DNA TGTGCCACCAGCAGAGATCTTTTTCGGGGCGGGGAGCTGTTTTTT.

V usage is TRBV15 and J usage is TRBJ2-5; tentatively, D is TRBD2 (5 bases). The V end lost 5 bases, the J end lost 5 bases, and 15 bases lay between the germline ends. The length of the CDR3 is 14 residues. Germline CDR1 is LNHNV and CDR2 is YYDKDF (reference sequence). The CDR3 coding sequence is TGTGCCACCAGCCTTCGGGCGGACTTGGAGACCCAGTACTTC. Its translation is CATSLRADLETQYF. Supplemented by reference TRBV15 and TRBJ2-5, the full variable domain reads DAMVIQNPRYQVTQFGKPVTLSCSQTLNHNVMYWYQQKSSQAPKLLFHYYDKDFNNEADTPDNFQSRRPNTSFCFLDIRSPGLGDTAMYLCATSLRADLETQYFGPGTRLLVL.

This clone showed up just once. This chain uses TRBV6-5 with TRBJ2-5; D perhaps matches TRBD2 (5 bases). The CDR3 sequence is 13 residues long. Looked up from germline, CDR1 is MNHEY and CDR2 is SVGAGI. Trimming removed 10 bases from V and 5 bases from J, with 17 bases in between. CDR3 coding DNA: TGTGCCATCGCTGGATCGGGAACGGAGACCCAGTACTTC. This encodes CAIAGSGTETQYF.

This chain uses TRBV9 with TRBJ1-4; D gene uncertain. The CDR3 loop spans 14 amino acids. Looked up from germline, CDR1 is SGDLS and CDR2 is YYNGEE. V was pared by 0 bases and J by 8 bases, with 11 bases between. The CDR3 protein is CASSVGPQEEKLFF. CDR3 in DNA: TGTGCCAGCAGCGTAGGACCCCAAGAGGAAAAACTGTTTTTT.

CDR3 DNA: TGTGCCAGCAGCTTGGGTGCGACAGCAAACACTGAAGCTTTCTTT. The encoded protein is CASSLGATANTEAFF. The rearrangement joins TRBV5-4 to TRBJ1-1, with a weak D call TRBD1 (5 bases). V was pared by 0 bases and J by 2 bases, with 11 bases between. The germline V gene has CDR1 SGHNT and CDR2 YYREEE (reference sequence). The CDR3 length is 15 residues.

This clone was counted a single time. The rearrangement links TRBV7-2 to TRBJ1-1, with unresolved D. V was cut by 5 bases and J by 7 bases, with 8 bases left in between. This CDR3 region has 11 residues. CDR1 and CDR2 from the germline V gene are SGHTA and FQGNSA. The CDR3 here is CASSHTGEAFF. The CDR3 bases are TGTGCCAGCAGCCACACGGGTGAAGCTTTCTTT.

V gene TRBV13 combines with J gene TRBJ2-3, with D maybe TRBD2 (7 bases). The CDR3 loop spans 17 amino acids. The V gene lost 1 base and the J gene lost 1 base, with 15 bases spanning the gap. Germline V gene data show CDR1 as PRHDT and CDR2 as FYEKMQ (reference sequence). The CDR3 nucleotides are TGTGCCAGCAGCTTAGTCGGGGGGCAGAAGGGCACAGATACGCAGTATTTT. As protein: CASSLVGGQKGTDTQYF.

This sequence joins TRBV4-1 and TRBJ1-6; D not resolved. Germline V gene lookup returns CDR1 MGHRA and CDR2 YSYEKL. CDR3 length equals 14 residues. V was trimmed by 3 bases and J by 9 bases, leaving 12 bases between them. In DNA form, the CDR3 reads TGCGCCAGCAGCCAGGAGGAGGGCGTTTCACCCCTCCACTTT. Translation: CASSQEEGVSPLHF.

This sequence joins TRBV6-1 and TRBJ2-1; 7 bases are a match to TRBD2. The germline gives CDR1 MNHNS, CDR2 SASEGT. The CDR3 runs to 18 residues. The V segment lost 2 bases and the J segment 4 bases; nucleotides outside the gene matches: 14. Here the CDR3 DNA reads TGTGCCAGCAGTGAATTGGCACGTAGCGGGTTGGGTTACAATGAGCAGTTCTTC. Encoded protein: CASSELARSGLGYNEQFF.

The chain combines TRBV5-8 with TRBJ2-5; no clear D. CDR1 is SGHTS and CDR2 is YDEGEE in the germline V gene. This CDR3 has 11 residues. Trimming stripped 2 bases from V and 4 bases from J, with 3 bases between. In nucleotides, the CDR3 is TGTGCCAGCAGCTTCTTAGAGACCCAGTACTTC. This codes for CASSFLETQYF. Together with reference TRBV5-8 and TRBJ2-5, the CDR3 gives the full variable domain: EAGVTQSPTHLIKTRGQQATLRCSPISGHTSVYWYQQALGLGLQFLLWYDEGEERNRGNFPPRFSGRQFPNYSSELNVNALELEDSALYLCASSFLETQYFGPGTRLLVL.

This clone has more than one count but fewer than ten. The chain employs TRBV28 and TRBJ2-7, with 8 bases aligning to TRBD2. J lost 4 bases, V lost 7 bases, and 9 bases had no gene match. This CDR3 is built from 14 residues. Germline V gene lookup returns CDR1 MDHEN and CDR2 SYDVKM. This CDR3 is CASTFGGGRYEQYF. CDR3 sequence (DNA): TGTGCCAGCACCTTCGGGGGGGGGAGGTACGAGCAGTACTTC.

V gene TRBV19 combines with J gene TRBJ1-3; 7 bases line up with TRBD1. CDR3 length: 16 amino acids. From germline, CDR1 is LNHDA and CDR2 SQIVND (reference sequence). The trim removed 9 bases at V and 0 bases at J, leaving 11 bases unmatched. Written as DNA, the CDR3 is TGTGCCAGCGGGCGGGGACAGAGAAACTCTGGAAACACCATATATTTT. Protein: CASGRGQRNSGNTIYF. The full variable domain, completed using reference TRBV19 and TRBJ1-3, is DGGITQSPKYLFRKEGQNVTLSCEQNLNHDAMYWYRQDPGQGLRLIYYSQIVNDFQKGDIAEGYSVSREKKESFPLTVTSAQKNPTAFYLCASGRGQRNSGNTIYFGEGSWLTVV.

The CDR3 region is CASSPDISGNTIYF. As DNA, the CDR3 is TGTGCCAGCAGCCCCGACATCTCTGGAAACACCATATATTTT. The chain carries TRBV9 and TRBJ1-3; D gene ambiguous. Trimming cost V 4 bases and J 0 bases, with 8 bases left between them. This CDR3 is built from 14 residues. In germline, CDR1 is SGDLS, CDR2 YYNGEE.

This sequence joins TRBV28 and TRBJ2-7; the D call may be TRBD1 or TRBD2 (5 bases each). The CDR3 consists of 14 residues. V lost 10 bases, J lost 1 base, and 17 bases lay in between. Germline CDR1 MDHEN, CDR2 SYDVKM. The CDR3 region has the DNA TGTGCCACTACCTGGGGGAGCCATTCCTACGAGCAGTACTTC. Its translation: CATTWGSHSYEQYF.

V usage is TRBV6-5 and J usage is TRBJ1-1; the D gene is possibly TRBD1 (5 bases). The V gene's germline CDR1 is MNHEY and CDR2 SVGAGI. CDR3 size: 14 residues. The V end lost 5 bases, the J end lost 5 bases, and 15 bases lay between the germline ends. The CDR3 DNA follows: TGTGCCAGCAGTACCAGGGTCCTGGGGACTGAAGCTTTCTTT. Its protein is CASSTRVLGTEAFF.

The chain couples TRBV18 to TRBJ2-7, with 7 bases identical to TRBD1. V gave up 2 bases and J gave up 6 bases; unmatched junction bases: 4. This CDR3 comprises 13 residues. Germline-derived CDR1 and CDR2 are KGHSH and LQKENI. CDR3 sequence: CASSPRQGAEQYF. DNA of the CDR3: TGTGCCAGCTCACCAAGACAGGGTGCCGAGCAGTACTTC.

Only a few counts were recorded for this clone. The rearrangement joins TRBV7-9 to TRBJ1-1; D is unresolved. The V gene's germline CDR1 is SEHNR and CDR2 FQNEAQ (reference sequence). The CDR3 is 13 residues long. V dropped 5 bases and J dropped 0 bases, with 7 bases sitting between them. This CDR3 reads CASSKTMNTEAFF. CDR3 bases: TGTGCCAGCAGCAAGACGATGAACACTGAAGCTTTCTTT.

This sequence joins TRBV29-1 and TRBJ2-1, with unresolved D. In germline, CDR1 is SQVTM, CDR2 ANQGSEA. Deletions cut 1 base from V and 10 bases from J, with 20 bases between. CDR3 size: 15 residues. The CDR3 nucleotides are TGCAGCGTTGAAGGCCACTCCACATCGGTGAGAGAGCAGTTCTTC. It specifies CSVEGHSTSVREQFF.

The gene calls are TRBV2 and TRBJ1-4, with 9 bases identical to TRBD1. This CDR3 contains 13 residues. Trimming at V came to 6 bases and at J to 8 bases, leaving 4 bases not matched to a gene. Germline assignment: CDR1 SNHLY and CDR2 FYNNEI. The CDR3 is CASSFGTGEKLFF. Written as DNA, the CDR3 is TGTGCCAGCAGCTTTGGGACAGGGGAAAAACTGTTTTTT.

Written as DNA, the CDR3 is TGTGCCAGTAGTACCCAGACCGGAACCTACGAGCAGTACTTC. It specifies CASSTQTGTYEQYF. V is TRBV19 and J is TRBJ2-7; no clear D. The V gene's germline CDR1 is LNHDA and CDR2 SQIVND (reference sequence). The CDR3 covers 14 residues. The V and J ends lost 4 bases and 2 bases respectively, with 12 bases between them.

The CDR3 loop reads CASSVESLSNIQYF. The CDR3 region has the DNA TGTGCCAGCAGCGTAGAATCCCTCTCGAACATTCAGTACTTC. The rearrangement links TRBV9 to TRBJ2-4, with D hard to call. Per the germline V gene, CDR1 is SGDLS and CDR2 is YYNGEE. The V end lost 0 bases, the J end lost 7 bases, and 11 bases lay between the germline ends. The CDR3 sequence is 14 residues long. Looking up the rest from reference TRBV9 and TRBJ2-4 gives the full variable domain: DSGVTQTPKHLITATGQRVTLRCSPRSGDLSVYWYQQSLDQGLQFLIQYYNGEERAKGNILERFSAQQFPDLHSELNLSSLELGDSALYFCASSVESLSNIQYFGAGTRLSVL.

On this clone itself: The same CDR3 is also encoded by other DNA sequences in this sample. The rearrangement links TRBV5-1 to TRBJ2-7; D may match TRBD1 or TRBD2 (5 bases each). The CDR3 contains 15 residues. The V end was cut by 0 bases, the J end by 1 base, with 11 bases between. Germline loops: CDR1 SGHRS, CDR2 YFSETQ. The CDR3 DNA reads as TGCGCCAGCAGCTTGGAGGCAGGGAGTTCCTACGAGCAGTACTTC. Translating gives CASSLEAGSSYEQYF.

This chain uses TRBV7-9 with TRBJ1-2; weak D call: TRBD1 (5 bases). CDR1 and CDR2 (germline): SEHNR, FQNEAQ (reference sequence). This CDR3 spans 15 amino acids. Trimming removed 5 bases from V and 5 bases from J, with 18 bases in between. The CDR3 loop reads CASSTYDRLVYGYTF. In nucleotides, the CDR3 is TGTGCCAGCAGCACCTACGACAGATTAGTTTATGGCTACACCTTC.